Listed below are T cell receptor beta chains from one sample, sequenced in a study of CD4 T cells in relation to SARS-CoV-2 and coronaviruses. Antigens of these TCRs are unknown. Profiled with immunoSEQ multiplex PCR; TCRdb holds only in-frame clones, not every one. The sample records tens of thousands of clones, around 80% being singletons. The sequencing input was CD4+ T cells from PBMCs, cultured in vitro. The receptors here all came from a human donor in good health. The CDR3 runs from the conserved cysteine through the conserved F or W. Fields, in order: clone size, J gene, V gene, D gene, CDR3 protein, CDR3 DNA. D genes are given only for firm matches. Clone size is stated in some rows and not others, as once, few, many or a class when expanded.

>-|TRBJ2-2|TRBV3-1/TRBV3-2|TRBD2
CASSHLSTSGNTGELFF
TGTGCCAGCAGCCACCTATCGACTAGCGGGAACACCGGGGAGCTGTTTTTT
>-|TRBJ2-2|TRBV2|TRBD2
CASSDNGRVGAGELFF
TGTGCCAGCAGTGACAACGGGAGGGTCGGTGCCGGGGAGCTGTTTTTT
>once|TRBJ2-1|TRBV6-2/TRBV6-3|TRBD2
CASSRTSGSNEQFF
TGTGCCAGCAGTCGGACTAGCGGGAGTAATGAGCAGTTCTTC
>-|TRBJ2-7|TRBV19|TRBD1
CASSPRQGSSYEQYF
TGTGCCAGTAGTCCCCGACAGGGGAGCTCCTACGAGCAGTACTTC
>-|TRBJ2-1|TRBV19|-
CASSIESSYNEQFF
TGTGCCAGTAGTATAGAGAGCTCCTACAATGAGCAGTTCTTC
>-|TRBJ2-7|TRBV11-2|TRBD2
CASSLDRDSGFSYEQYF
TGTGCCAGCAGCTTAGATCGGGATAGCGGGTTCTCCTACGAGCAGTACTTC
>once|TRBJ2-7|TRBV4-2|TRBD1
CASSQDLVGQGYEQYF
TGTGCCAGCAGCCAAGATCTTGTGGGACAGGGGTACGAGCAGTACTTC
>-|TRBJ1-1|TRBV10-3|-
CAISESGGNTEAFF
TGTGCCATCAGTGAGTCTGGGGGGAACACTGAAGCTTTCTTT
>-|TRBJ1-4|TRBV27|-
CASTPSPLGHEKLFF
TGTGCCAGCACTCCCTCTCCCCTCGGGCATGAAAAACTGTTTTTT
>-|TRBJ2-2|TRBV5-1|-
CASSRDSPSNTGELFF
TGCGCCAGCAGCCGTGACAGCCCTTCGAACACCGGGGAGCTGTTTTTT
>-|TRBJ2-7|TRBV11-2|TRBD2
CASSHHSGKGRNEQYF
TGTGCCAGCAGCCATCATAGCGGGAAGGGACGGAACGAGCAGTACTTC
>-|TRBJ1-1|TRBV5-1|TRBD1
CASTSPGTGGKTEAFF
TGCGCCAGCACCTCACCAGGAACAGGGGGAAAAACTGAAGCTTTCTTT
>-|TRBJ1-2|TRBV7-2|-
CASSLGEAFEYGYTF
TGTGCCAGCAGCTTAGGAGAGGCGTTCGAATATGGCTACACCTTC
>few|TRBJ2-2|TRBV27|-
CASSFLSGGTGELFF
TGTGCCAGCAGTTTTCTATCCGGTGGGACCGGGGAGCTGTTTTTT
>few|TRBJ1-2|TRBV12-3/TRBV12-4|-
CASSLQGNYGYTF
TGTGCCAGCAGTCTTCAGGGGAACTATGGCTACACCTTC
>-|TRBJ2-1|TRBV24-1|TRBD1
CATSDQTDRGASSYNEQFF
TGTGCCACCAGTGACCAGACCGACAGGGGGGCAAGCTCCTACAATGAGCAGTTCTTC
>few|TRBJ1-3|TRBV3-1/TRBV3-2|-
CASSQGARGNTIYF
TGTGCCAGCAGCCAGGGGGCTCGTGGAAACACCATATATTTT
>-|TRBJ2-1|TRBV29-1|TRBD2
CSVEIPGLAGSSYNEQFF
TGCAGCGTGGAAATCCCGGGACTAGCGGGTAGCTCCTACAATGAGCAGTTCTTC
>-|TRBJ2-5|TRBV19|TRBD2
CASSVSGGDETQYF
TGTGCCAGTAGTGTAAGCGGGGGGGATGAGACCCAGTACTTC
>-|TRBJ2-2|TRBV27|-
CASSLVRLATANTGELFF
TGTGCCAGCAGTTTGGTACGCCTCGCGACCGCGAACACCGGGGAGCTGTTTTTT
>once|TRBJ1-4|TRBV25-1|TRBD1
CASSGVDRGGTNEKLFF
TGTGCCAGCAGTGGGGTCGACAGGGGCGGAACTAATGAAAAACTGTTTTTT
>-|TRBJ2-5|TRBV24-1|-
CATSDLQGPSPETQYF
TGTGCCACCAGTGATTTGCAGGGCCCCAGTCCAGAGACCCAGTACTTC
>-|TRBJ2-7|TRBV12-5|TRBD2
CASGLSSGTPTEQYF
TGTGCTAGTGGTTTGTCTAGCGGGACCCCCACCGAGCAGTACTTC
>-|TRBJ1-2|TRBV19|-
CASSIWGYGYTF
TGTGCCAGTAGTATATGGGGCTATGGCTACACCTTC
>-|TRBJ2-7|TRBV27|-
CASPLGGVPYEQYF
TGTGCCAGCCCCTTAGGAGGGGTGCCTTACGAGCAGTACTTC
>-|TRBJ1-6|TRBV7-8|-
CASSLRRDSPLHF
TGTGCCAGCAGCTTAAGAAGGGATTCACCCCTCCACTTT
>-|TRBJ2-1|TRBV19|-
CASSITADRNEQFF
TGTGCCAGTAGTATAACGGCTGACAGAAATGAGCAGTTCTTC
>-|TRBJ1-2|TRBV6-4|TRBD1
CASSPMDRGGGYTF
TGTGCCAGCAGCCCCATGGACAGGGGGGGCGGCTACACCTTC
>-|TRBJ2-7|TRBV19|TRBD1
CASSEVTGLEQYF
TGTGCCAGTAGTGAAGTGACAGGGCTGGAGCAGTACTTC
>-|TRBJ2-2|TRBV29-1|-
CSVVPRGGGNTGELFF
TGCAGCGTCGTCCCGAGGGGGGGAGGTAACACCGGGGAGCTGTTTTTT
>-|TRBJ1-4|TRBV14|-
CASSLSGGEKLFF
TGTGCCAGCAGCCTCTCCGGGGGCGAAAAACTGTTTTTT
>once|TRBJ1-2|TRBV24-1|-
CATSDLWGDGYTF
TGTGCCACCAGTGATTTATGGGGGGACGGCTACACCTTC
>few|TRBJ2-2|TRBV11-2|-
CASSRRVNTGELFF
TGTGCCAGCAGCCGACGGGTTAACACCGGGGAGCTGTTTTTT
>few|TRBJ1-5|TRBV2|-
CASRGHGDQPQHF
TGTGCCAGCAGGGGTCATGGGGATCAGCCCCAGCATTTT
>-|TRBJ2-2|TRBV7-7|-
CASSLERLTGELFF
TGTGCCAGCAGCTTAGAGAGGCTCACCGGGGAGCTGTTTTTT
>-|TRBJ2-2|TRBV28|-
CASSFRGGGRTGELFF
TGTGCCAGCAGTTTTAGGGGTGGGGGGAGAACCGGGGAGCTGTTTTTT
>-|TRBJ2-5|TRBV29-1|-
CSAELAIETQYF
TGCAGCGCCGAACTGGCGATCGAGACCCAGTACTTC
>-|TRBJ2-1|TRBV7-2|-
CASSPRAGTIEQFF
TGTGCCAGCAGTCCCAGGGCGGGAACGATTGAGCAGTTCTTC
>-|TRBJ1-3|TRBV5-1|-
CASSLGQTGNTIYF
TGCGCCAGCAGCTTGGGACAGACTGGAAACACCATATATTTT
>-|TRBJ1-2|TRBV7-8|TRBD1
CASSLLQGGEVDYGYTF
TGTGCCAGCAGCTTATTACAGGGGGGGGAGGTTGACTATGGCTACACCTTC